The 2 T cell receptor beta chains listed next were all sequenced from one sample in a study of cytomegalovirus exposure and HLA in healthy donors. The PCR made use of 60 Vbeta and 13 Jbeta primers. The table came from immunoSEQ multiplex PCR; TCRdb's copy has only in-frame clones and leaves some out. The sample consists of 70,000 or so clones, 86% of them appearing once. Sequencing was carried out using PBMCs. The receptor source for this set is a woman under 40 in good health and CMV-seronegative.

This sequence joins TRBV4-1 and TRBJ2-7; 8 bases map to TRBD1. This CDR3 is 15 amino acids long. Germline V CDR1 and CDR2: MGHRA, YSYEKL. The trim removed 4 bases at V and 3 bases at J, leaving 8 bases unmatched. The CDR3, as DNA: TGCGCCAGCAGCCCGGTGGGACAGGAGAGCTACGAGCAGTACTTC. Translating it yields CASSPVGQESYEQYF.

This clone showed up many times. The chain uses TRBV6-6 and TRBJ1-1, with 9 bases aligning to TRBD1. After removal of 6 bases from V and 5 bases from J, the junction contained 4 bases not matched to a gene. Germline V gene data show CDR1 as MNHNY and CDR2 as SVGAGI (reference sequence). This CDR3 comprises 13 residues. CDR3 DNA sequence: TGTGCCAGCAGACAGGGGGCAGTTACTGAAGCTTTCTTT. As protein: CASRQGAVTEAFF.